These T cell receptor beta chains were read from a single sample in a study of shared clonotypes between healthy human individuals. Clones were read by immunoSEQ multiplex PCR, and TCRdb kept only the in-frame ones, dropping some. The sample records around 690,000 clones, 90% being singletons. The specimen was memory CD8+ T cells from PBMCs. The receptors stem from a man between 18 and 29 years old in good health. Some clones in this sample may be carry-over from other donors' samples. CDR3s include the opening cysteine and the closing phenylalanine or tryptophan. D genes are given only for firm matches. Rows may omit the clone size; those that give it use once, few, many or a size class.

D: TRBD1
V: TRBV27
size: -
J: TRBJ1-1
length: 13
CDR3: CASEDRVGTEAFF
DNA: TGTGCCAGCGAGGACAGGGTGGGCACTGAAGCTTTCTTT

D: TRBD1
V: TRBV2
size: -
J: TRBJ2-7
length: 15
CDR3: CASSTPGTGWFEQYF
DNA: TGTGCCAGCAGTACCCCAGGGACAGGGTGGTTCGAGCAGTACTTC

D: -
V: TRBV7-9
size: -
J: TRBJ2-1
length: 14
CDR3: CASSMDSLLSEQFF
DNA: TGTGCCAGCTCCATGGACAGTCTTCTTAGTGAGCAGTTCTTC

D: TRBD1
V: TRBV10-2
size: -
J: TRBJ2-1
length: 14
CDR3: CASSWTGPHNEQFF
DNA: TGCGCCAGCAGTTGGACAGGTCCCCACAATGAGCAGTTCTTC

D: TRBD1
V: TRBV25-1
size: -
J: TRBJ2-1
length: 13
CDR3: CASSEGTGNEQFF
DNA: TGTGCCAGCAGCGAAGGGACAGGTAATGAGCAGTTCTTC

D: TRBD1
V: TRBV11-2
size: -
J: TRBJ2-1
length: 15
CDR3: CASSYQGASYNEQFF
DNA: TGTGCCAGCAGCTATCAGGGGGCCTCCTACAATGAGCAGTTCTTC

D: TRBD2
V: TRBV4-3
size: -
J: TRBJ2-7
length: 15
CDR3: CASSDLGGSSYEQYF
DNA: TGCGCCAGCAGCGATTTGGGGGGGAGCTCCTACGAGCAGTACTTC

D: -
V: TRBV27
size: few
J: TRBJ2-7
length: 15
CDR3: CASSTQTAQSYEQYF
DNA: TGTGCCAGCAGTACCCAGACAGCCCAATCCTACGAGCAGTACTTC

D: -
V: TRBV29-1
size: -
J: TRBJ2-3
length: 14
CDR3: CSGDPPGDLDTQYF
DNA: TGCAGCGGCGATCCCCCGGGAGATCTCGATACGCAGTATTTT

D: -
V: TRBV13
size: -
J: TRBJ1-4
length: 13
CDR3: CASSLGRREKLFF
DNA: TGTGCCAGCAGCTTAGGGAGACGCGAAAAACTGTTTTTT

D: -
V: TRBV27
size: -
J: TRBJ2-7
length: 13
CDR3: CASSFFRGGEQYF
DNA: TGTGCCAGCAGTTTTTTCAGGGGGGGTGAGCAGTACTTC

D: TRBD2
V: TRBV4-3
size: -
J: TRBJ2-3
length: 21
CDR3: CASSQFRLAAILISSTDTQYF
DNA: TGCGCCAGCAGCCAGTTTCGGCTAGCGGCTATTCTGATTTCTAGCACAGATACGCAGTATTTT

D: -
V: TRBV29-1
size: -
J: TRBJ2-1
length: 13
CDR3: CSVAGAIYNEQFF
DNA: TGCAGCGTTGCAGGGGCTATCTACAATGAGCAGTTCTTC

D: TRBD1
V: TRBV5-6
size: -
J: TRBJ1-4
length: 17
CDR3: CASSHKGQGAPNEKLFF
DNA: TGTGCCAGCAGCCATAAGGGACAGGGGGCCCCTAATGAAAAACTGTTTTTT

D: -
V: TRBV13
size: -
J: TRBJ1-2
length: 14
CDR3: CASSLATGNYGYTF
DNA: TGTGCCAGCAGCCTAGCTACAGGGAACTATGGCTACACCTTC

D: TRBD2
V: TRBV4-1
size: -
J: TRBJ2-7
length: 17
CDR3: CASSQADLAGISYEQYF
DNA: TGCGCCAGCAGCCAAGCTGACCTAGCGGGAATCTCCTACGAGCAGTACTTC

D: TRBD2
V: TRBV6-5
size: -
J: TRBJ2-1
length: 15
CDR3: CASSYGGEAGFEQFF
DNA: TGTGCCAGCAGTTACGGCGGTGAAGCGGGATTTGAGCAGTTCTTC

D: -
V: TRBV28
size: -
J: TRBJ1-1
length: 13
CDR3: CASSFPGGTEAFF
DNA: TGTGCCAGCAGTTTCCCTGGGGGAACTGAAGCTTTCTTT

D: TRBD2
V: TRBV5-8
size: -
J: TRBJ2-7
length: 15
CDR3: CASSLIAGSSYEQYF
DNA: TGTGCCAGCAGCCTGATAGCGGGAAGCTCCTACGAGCAGTACTTC

D: TRBD1
V: TRBV28
size: -
J: TRBJ2-1
length: 17
CDR3: CASSPRQGYSLRGEQFF
DNA: TGTGCCAGCAGTCCAAGACAGGGGTATTCGCTGCGGGGTGAGCAGTTCTTC

D: TRBD1
V: TRBV19
size: -
J: TRBJ1-2
length: 17
CDR3: CASSILARGPYDYGYTF
DNA: TGTGCCAGTAGTATATTGGCCAGGGGGCCTTATGACTATGGCTACACCTTC

D: -
V: TRBV7-2
size: once
J: TRBJ1-1
length: 14
CDR3: CASSFLGGNTEAFF
DNA: TGTGCCAGCAGCTTCTTGGGGGGGAACACTGAAGCTTTCTTT

D: -
V: TRBV9
size: -
J: TRBJ1-2
length: 11
CDR3: CASSGEGGYTF
DNA: TGTGCCAGCAGCGGGGAGGGAGGCTACACCTTC

D: -
V: TRBV6-6
size: -
J: TRBJ2-7
length: 13
CDR3: CASSYGASYEQYF
DNA: TGTGCCAGCAGTTATGGAGCGTCCTACGAGCAGTACTTC

D: -
V: TRBV10-1
size: -
J: TRBJ1-2
length: 13
CDR3: CASSAGRMYGYTF
DNA: TGCGCCAGCAGTGCAGGGCGGATGTATGGCTACACCTTC

D: -
V: TRBV7-9
size: -
J: TRBJ2-1
length: 15
CDR3: CASSSTSGAYNEQFF
DNA: TGTGCCAGCAGCTCAACCAGCGGAGCATACAATGAGCAGTTCTTC

D: -
V: TRBV19
size: -
J: TRBJ1-5
length: 12
CDR3: CASSLGVQPQHF
DNA: TGTGCCAGTAGTTTGGGGGTTCAGCCCCAGCATTTT

D: TRBD1
V: TRBV28
size: -
J: TRBJ1-2
length: 19
CDR3: CASSSTLTTGTGGMFGYTF
DNA: TGTGCCAGCAGTTCTACCCTCACGACCGGGACAGGGGGAATGTTTGGCTACACCTTC

D: TRBD1
V: TRBV5-6
size: few
J: TRBJ1-2
length: 14
CDR3: CASSFPGQGRGYTF
DNA: TGTGCCAGCAGCTTCCCTGGACAGGGTAGGGGCTACACCTTC

D: TRBD1
V: TRBV10-1
size: -
J: TRBJ2-7
length: 12
CDR3: CASSGQGDEQYF
DNA: TGCGCCAGCAGTGGCCAGGGGGACGAGCAGTACTTC

D: -
V: TRBV7-9
size: -
J: TRBJ2-7
length: 12
CDR3: CASSPSRAEQYF
DNA: TGTGCCAGCAGCCCGAGCAGGGCCGAGCAGTACTTC

D: -
V: TRBV28
size: -
J: TRBJ1-4
length: 16
CDR3: CASSLRSWATNEKLFF
DNA: TGTGCCAGCAGTTTAAGATCCTGGGCAACTAATGAAAAACTGTTTTTT

D: TRBD1
V: TRBV11-2
size: -
J: TRBJ1-1
length: 15
CDR3: CASSLDDRGWTEAFF
DNA: TGTGCCAGCAGCTTAGATGACAGGGGTTGGACTGAAGCTTTCTTT

D: -
V: TRBV6-5
size: once
J: TRBJ2-1
length: 13
CDR3: CASSYGTRYEQFF
DNA: TGTGCCAGCAGTTACGGGACCCGTTATGAGCAGTTCTTC

D: -
V: TRBV28
size: -
J: TRBJ1-5
length: 14
CDR3: CASSREGGYLPQHF
DNA: TGTGCCAGCAGTCGCGAGGGAGGGTATCTGCCCCAGCATTTT

D: TRBD2
V: TRBV5-5
size: -
J: TRBJ2-7
length: 15
CDR3: CASSYSGRPSYEQYF
DNA: TGTGCCAGCAGCTATAGCGGGAGGCCCAGTTACGAGCAGTACTTC

D: -
V: TRBV4-2
size: -
J: TRBJ2-5
length: 14
CDR3: CASSGADTQETQYF
DNA: TGTGCCAGCAGCGGGGCGGATACCCAAGAGACCCAGTACTTC

D: TRBD1
V: TRBV4-1
size: -
J: TRBJ2-7
length: 14
CDR3: CASRHPGQPYEQYF
DNA: TGCGCCAGCAGGCACCCGGGACAGCCCTACGAGCAGTACTTC

D: TRBD2
V: TRBV9
size: -
J: TRBJ2-7
length: 15
CDR3: CASSVGGGSGYEQYF
DNA: TGTGCCAGCAGCGTAGGGGGCGGGAGCGGTTACGAGCAGTACTTC

D: TRBD1
V: TRBV4-1
size: -
J: TRBJ2-2
length: 18
CDR3: CASSLYPGQGANTGELFF
DNA: TGCGCCAGCAGCCTCTATCCGGGACAGGGGGCGAACACCGGGGAGCTGTTTTTT

D: -
V: TRBV6-1
size: -
J: TRBJ2-2
length: 17
CDR3: CASSEEGYDSGTGELFF
DNA: TGTGCCAGCAGTGAAGAGGGGTACGACAGTGGCACCGGGGAGCTGTTTTTT

D: TRBD1
V: TRBV2
size: -
J: TRBJ2-1
length: 13
CDR3: CAKPGQGFNEQFF
DNA: TGTGCCAAGCCGGGACAGGGGTTCAATGAGCAGTTCTTC

D: -
V: TRBV18
size: -
J: TRBJ1-2
length: 16
CDR3: CASSPEERRQPRGYTF
DNA: TGTGCCAGCTCACCAGAAGAGCGTAGACAGCCAAGGGGCTACACCTTC

D: -
V: TRBV5-6
size: -
J: TRBJ2-5
length: 15
CDR3: CASSLELAWGETQYF
DNA: TGTGCCAGCAGCTTGGAGTTAGCTTGGGGCGAGACCCAGTACTTC

D: -
V: TRBV19
size: -
J: TRBJ2-1
length: 14
CDR3: CASNDRHSYNEQFF
DNA: TGTGCCAGTAATGACAGGCACTCCTACAATGAGCAGTTCTTC

D: -
V: TRBV7-8
size: -
J: TRBJ2-2
length: 16
CDR3: CASQPRAGRDTGELFF
DNA: TGTGCCAGTCAACCGCGGGCGGGAAGGGACACCGGGGAGCTGTTTTTT

D: -
V: TRBV27
size: -
J: TRBJ1-2
length: 15
CDR3: CASSLSSYNNYGYTF
DNA: TGTGCCAGCAGTTTATCGTCCTACAATAACTATGGCTACACCTTC

D: -
V: TRBV27
size: -
J: TRBJ1-1
length: 11
CDR3: CASSLGQEAFF
DNA: TGTGCCAGCAGTTTGGGGCAAGAAGCTTTCTTT

D: -
V: TRBV5-1
size: -
J: TRBJ2-3
length: 13
CDR3: CASSQIGGDTQYF
DNA: TGCGCCAGCAGCCAAATCGGCGGGGATACGCAGTATTTT